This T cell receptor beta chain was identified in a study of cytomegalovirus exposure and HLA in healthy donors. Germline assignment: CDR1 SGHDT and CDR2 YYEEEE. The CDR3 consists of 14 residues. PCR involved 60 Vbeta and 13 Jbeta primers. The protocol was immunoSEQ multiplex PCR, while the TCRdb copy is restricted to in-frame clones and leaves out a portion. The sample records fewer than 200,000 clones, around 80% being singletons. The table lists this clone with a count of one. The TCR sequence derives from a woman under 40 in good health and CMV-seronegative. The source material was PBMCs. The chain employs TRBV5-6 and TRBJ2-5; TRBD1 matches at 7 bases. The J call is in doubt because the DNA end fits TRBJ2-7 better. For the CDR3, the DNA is TGTGCCAGCAGCGCCGGGGACAGCTACTACGAGCAGTACTTC. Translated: CASSAGDSYYEQYF.